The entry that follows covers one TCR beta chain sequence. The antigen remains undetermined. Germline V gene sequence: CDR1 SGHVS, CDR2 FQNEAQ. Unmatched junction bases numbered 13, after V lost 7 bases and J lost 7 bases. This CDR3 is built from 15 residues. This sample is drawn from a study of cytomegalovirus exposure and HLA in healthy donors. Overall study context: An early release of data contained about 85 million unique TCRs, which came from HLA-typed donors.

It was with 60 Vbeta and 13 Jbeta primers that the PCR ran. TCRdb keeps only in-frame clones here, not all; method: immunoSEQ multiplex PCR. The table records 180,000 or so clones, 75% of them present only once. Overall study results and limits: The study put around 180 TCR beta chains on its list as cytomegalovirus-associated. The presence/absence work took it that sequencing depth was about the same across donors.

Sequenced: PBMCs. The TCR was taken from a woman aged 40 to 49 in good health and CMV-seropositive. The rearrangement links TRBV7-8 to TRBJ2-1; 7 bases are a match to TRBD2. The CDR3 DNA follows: TGTGCCAGCAACAGCCATAGCGGGTTGGGAAATGAGCAGTTCTTC. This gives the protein CASNSHSGLGNEQFF. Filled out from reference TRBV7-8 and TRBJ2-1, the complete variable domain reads GAGVSQSPRYKVAKRGQDVALRCDPISGHVSLFWYQQALGQGPEFLTYFQNEAQLDKSGLPSDRFFAERPEGSVSTLKIQRTQQEDSAVYLCASNSHSGLGNEQFFGPGTRLTVL.